One sample yielded the 15 T cell receptor beta chains listed below, sequenced in a study of blood T cells in healthy people across ages. It was with a sample-barcoded 5' primer and a J-beta primer mix that a second PCR of about 7 to 12 cycles was run. TCRdb used MiXCR to reprocess the 5' RACE reads, holding one entry per CDR3 protein. The sample comprises just over 1 million distinct CDR3 sequences, 35% to 50% of which are singletons, and 15% to 20% rests with the top ten. Sequenced material: blood. The receptors originated from a woman aged 60-75 years in good health.

This clonotype has a single count. The chain is built from TRBV5-8 and TRBJ2-1; no clear D. V shed 2 bases and J shed 0 bases, with 9 bases lying between them. CDR3 length: 15 residues. In germline, CDR1 is SGHTS, CDR2 YDEGEE. CDR3 DNA sequence: TGTGCCAGCAGCTTAAATCCCAGCTCCTACAATGAGCAGTTCTTC. The encoded protein is CASSLNPSSYNEQFF.

The rearrangement joins TRBV12-3 or TRBV12-4 to TRBJ2-7, with a weak D call TRBD1 (6 bases). CDR3 size: 14 residues. The V and J ends lost 7 bases and 2 bases respectively, with 15 bases between them. CDR3 nucleotide sequence: TGTGCCAGCACCCCGGGACACGGAACCTACGAGCAGTACTTC. Protein sequence: CASTPGHGTYEQYF.

The chain links TRBV12-3 or TRBV12-4 to TRBJ2-1, with 8 bases lining up with TRBD1. The CDR3 loop spans 13 amino acids. Trimming removed 10 bases from V and 6 bases from J; junction bases left unmatched: 8. The CDR3 loop is CATLPQGANEQFF. CDR3 sequence (DNA): TGTGCCACCCTCCCCCAGGGGGCCAATGAGCAGTTCTTC.

The chain joins TRBV7-8 to TRBJ2-7; D possibly corresponds to TRBD1 (6 bases). The V end was cut by 2 bases, the J end by 1 base, with 15 bases between. Germline V gene sequence: CDR1 SGHVS, CDR2 FQNEAQ. This CDR3 comprises 16 residues. CDR3: CASSLIAPGESYEQYF. As DNA, the CDR3 is TGTGCCAGCAGCTTAATCGCGCCAGGGGAATCCTACGAGCAGTACTTC. Drawing the rest from reference TRBV7-8 and TRBJ2-7, the complete variable domain is GAGVSQSPRYKVAKRGQDVALRCDPISGHVSLFWYQQALGQGPEFLTYFQNEAQLDKSGLPSDRFFAERPEGSVSTLKIQRTQQEDSAVYLCASSLIAPGESYEQYFGPGTRLTVT.

This chain uses TRBV5-1 with TRBJ2-7; D is possibly TRBD2 (5 bases). The germline V gene has CDR1 SGHRS and CDR2 YFSETQ. The CDR3 is 14 amino acids. Deletions cut 4 bases from V and 5 bases from J, with 16 bases between. CDR3 sequence: CASSRPGVPNEQYF. The CDR3 nucleotides are TGCGCCAGCAGCCGCCCCGGGGTCCCCAACGAGCAGTACTTC.

This rearrangement joins TRBV7-3 to TRBJ1-2; D is unclear. The CDR3 length is 13 residues. The ends were cut back, 4 bases at V and 8 bases at J, with 14 bases in the middle. Germline assignment: CDR1 SGHTA and CDR2 FQGTGA. The CDR3 sequence is CASSSRAGSGYTF. Written as DNA, the CDR3 is TGTGCCAGCAGCTCAAGGGCAGGTTCAGGCTACACCTTC.

In this sample, this clonotype turned up once. The rearrangement uses TRBV20-1 and TRBJ2-5; D gene ambiguous. The end of the DNA is better explained by TRBJ2-7, so the J call may be wrong. This CDR3 has 13 residues. Germline lookup yields CDR1 DFQATT and CDR2 SNEGSKA (reference sequence). CDR3 DNA: TGCAGTGCTGAGGCAGAGGTCTCGTACGAGCAGTACTTC. This codes for CSAEAEVSYEQYF.

V gene TRBV27 combines with J gene TRBJ2-7; D is possibly TRBD2 (5 bases). Germline CDR1 is MNHEY and CDR2 is SMNVEV (reference sequence). This CDR3 spans 13 amino acids. V was pared by 6 bases and J by 0 bases, with 9 bases between. The CDR3, as DNA: TGTGCCAGCAGGAGGGTTTTCTCCTACGAGCAGTACTTC. Protein: CASRRVFSYEQYF.

The V gene is TRBV20-1, the J gene TRBJ2-5, with D uncertain. The end of the DNA fits TRBJ2-7 better, so the J call may be wrong. Germline CDR1 DFQATT, CDR2 SNEGSKA (reference sequence). The CDR3 consists of 17 residues. DNA of the CDR3: TGCAGTGCTAGAGATCTGGATGACCCGGGCTTGGCCTACGAGCAGTACTTC. Translating gives CSARDLDDPGLAYEQYF.

The chain carries TRBV27 and TRBJ2-5; weak D call: TRBD1 (5 bases). This CDR3 contains 14 residues. The V and J ends lost 5 bases and 2 bases respectively, with 12 bases between them. Germline V gene lookup returns CDR1 MNHEY and CDR2 SMNVEV (reference sequence). The CDR3 sequence is CASSPLTEQETQYF. Written as DNA, the CDR3 is TGTGCCAGCAGTCCCCTGACAGAACAAGAGACCCAGTACTTC.

The J gene is TRBJ2-1, the V gene TRBV12-3 or TRBV12-4, with TRBD1 identical over 9 bases. J was trimmed by 3 bases and V by 5 bases; bases with no gene match: 8. The CDR3 length is 16 residues. DNA for the CDR3: TGTGCCAGCAGTACCGGGACAGGGTCCTTCTACAATGAGCAGTTCTTC. Its protein product is CASSTGTGSFYNEQFF.

V usage is TRBV6-5 and J usage is TRBJ2-7; tentatively, D is TRBD1 or TRBD2 (5 bases each). From germline, CDR1 is MNHEY and CDR2 SVGAGI. Deletions cut 0 bases from V and 6 bases from J, with 15 bases between. The CDR3 spans 15 residues. CDR3 amino acids: CASSYSITSGSEQYF. The CDR3 region has the DNA TGTGCCAGCAGTTACTCGATCACTTCAGGGAGCGAGCAGTACTTC.

The V and J genes are TRBV11-2 and TRBJ2-5; TRBD2 aligns across 8 bases. Trimming cost V 0 bases and J 5 bases; bases outside gene matches: 5. Germline CDR1 and CDR2: SGHAT and FQNNGV. The CDR3 runs 15 residues. CDR3 sequence (DNA): TGTGCCAGCAGCTTAGATAACGGGAGGGCCGAGACCCAGTACTTC. It translates to CASSLDNGRAETQYF.

The V and J genes are TRBV6-1 and TRBJ2-7, with D possibly matching TRBD2 (6 bases). The CDR3 loop spans 13 amino acids. Germline CDR1 reads MNHNS; CDR2 reads SASEGT. Trimming removed 9 bases at V and 1 base at J, with 13 bases between. The CDR3 DNA is TGTGCCAGTTCGGGGGACTGGTCCTACGAGCAGTACTTC. Translated: CASSGDWSYEQYF.

The V gene is TRBV11-1, the J gene TRBJ2-7; no definite D call. This CDR3 region has 14 residues. The V gene's germline CDR1 is SGHAT and CDR2 FQDESV (reference sequence). V lost 1 base to trimming and J lost 7 bases, with 14 bases between them. The CDR3, as DNA: TGTGCCAGCAGCTTAGTTTTAAGGGCGTATGAGCAGTACTTC. This gives the protein CASSLVLRAYEQYF.